These 8 T cell receptor beta chains were all obtained from the same sample, sequenced in a study of blood T cells in healthy people across ages. Together with a sample-barcoded 5' primer, a J-beta primer mix was included in a second PCR lasting about 7 to 11 cycles. TCRdb processed the 5' RACE reads anew with MiXCR; each CDR3 protein has one entry. The table lists about 1,500,000 distinct CDR3 sequences, about 28% of them singletons. What was sequenced was blood. The origin of the receptors is a woman aged 30 to 39 in good health.

This clonotype was counted at least ten times. The rearrangement links TRBV20-1 to TRBJ2-5; unclear D gene. Trimming shortened V by 6 bases and J by 3 bases, and 8 bases separated the two germline ends. The CDR3 has 11 residues. Per the germline V gene, CDR1 is DFQATT and CDR2 is SNEGSKA (reference sequence). The CDR3 loop reads CSAGRKETQYF. CDR3 nucleotide sequence: TGCAGTGCCGGTAGAAAAGAGACCCAGTACTTC.

This chain uses TRBV13 with TRBJ1-3, with D maybe TRBD1 (6 bases). This CDR3 region has 14 residues. Germline-derived CDR1 and CDR2 are PRHDT and FYEKMQ (reference sequence). The ends were cut back, 5 bases at V and 4 bases at J, with 12 bases in the middle. The CDR3 reads CASSHGGPGNTIYF. The CDR3 DNA sequence: TGTGCCAGCAGCCACGGGGGGCCCGGAAACACCATATATTTT.

The chain has TRBV5-1 and TRBJ1-1, with 7 bases aligning to TRBD1. This CDR3 is built from 14 residues. Germline V gene sequence: CDR1 SGHRS, CDR2 YFSETQ. The ends lost 3 bases at V and 5 bases at J; junction bases unmatched: 7. The CDR3 DNA is TGCGCCAGCAGCTCCCAGGGGGATCGGACTGAAGCTTTCTTT. Translated, it gives CASSSQGDRTEAFF.

The table lists this clonotype with many counts. The V gene is TRBV3-1, the J gene TRBJ2-7, with D uncertain. Trimming shortened V by 6 bases and J by 7 bases, and 10 bases separated the two germline ends. Germline V gene data show CDR1 as LGHDT and CDR2 as YNNKEL (reference sequence). This CDR3 spans 11 amino acids. CDR3 loop: CASRATGEQYF. As DNA, the CDR3 is TGTGCCAGCAGGGCGACTGGTGAGCAGTACTTC.

V usage is TRBV7-2 and J usage is TRBJ2-1; TRBD2 matches at 10 bases. After removal of 4 bases from V and 4 bases from J, the junction contained 7 bases not matched to a gene. The CDR3 spans 16 residues. In germline, CDR1 is SGHTA, CDR2 FQGNSA. The CDR3 sequence: CASSSPRTSGYNEQFF. CDR3 sequence (DNA): TGTGCCAGCAGCTCGCCGAGGACTAGCGGTTACAATGAGCAGTTCTTC.

This chain joins TRBV12-3 or TRBV12-4 and TRBJ1-2, with a possible D match to TRBD1 (5 bases). The CDR3 length is 12 residues. Trimming stripped 3 bases from V and 7 bases from J, with 9 bases between. DNA of the CDR3: TGTGCCAGCAGTTTCGCTAGGGGTGGCTACACCTTC. Protein: CASSFARGGYTF.

This clonotype was seen a single time. This chain joins TRBV27 and TRBJ2-1; 10 bases align to TRBD2. Losses at the gene ends were 6 bases for V and 8 bases for J; bases not matched to a gene: 10. The CDR3 totals 15 residues. Per the germline V gene, CDR1 is MNHEY and CDR2 is SMNVEV (reference sequence). In nucleotides, the CDR3 is TGTGCCAGCAGCCGAACTAGCGGGGTGGCATATGAGCAGTTCTTC. Translating it yields CASSRTSGVAYEQFF.

For this clonotype: Because it lacks the conserved phenylalanine or tryptophan at the end, this CDR3 is likely a read error. The CDR3, as DNA: TGTGCCAGCAGCAGAGATCCGTCGGCCTCTGGGGCCAACGTCCTGACTTGC. Protein sequence: CASSRDPSASGANVLTC. V usage is TRBV9 and J usage is TRBJ2-6; no clear D gene. The CDR3 spans 17 residues. The V end lost 4 bases, the J end lost 0 bases, and 14 bases lay between the germline ends. Per germline, CDR1 SGDLS and CDR2 YYNGEE.